This T cell receptor (beta chain) emerged from a study of PD-L1 blockade in urothelial cancer. Time point indicated: peripheral blood 6 weeks after treatment start. From germline, CDR1 is SGHTA and CDR2 FQGNSA. The length of the CDR3 is 15 residues. V shed 5 bases, J shed 5 bases, and the junction held 8 bases outside the gene matches. TCRdb keeps only in-frame clones here, not all; method: immunoSEQ multiplex PCR. The sample contains roughly 46,000 clones, roughly 84% of which appear only once. The clonotype comes from a man between 45 and 60 years old with urothelial cancer. The sequences come from PBMCs, collected around atezolizumab (anti-PD-L1) treatment. The V and J genes are TRBV7-2 and TRBJ2-1; 8 nucleotides match TRBD2. In nucleotides, the CDR3 is TGTGCCAGCAGCCCAGAGGTAGCGGGGAACAATGAGCAGTTCTTC. Translating gives CASSPEVAGNNEQFF.